These 21 T cell receptor beta chains share one sample of origin, sequenced in a study of early T cells in non-severe SARS-CoV-2 infection. TCRdb called the 5' RACE reads again in MiXCR, with one record for every CDR3 protein. The sample lists some 91,000 distinct CDR3 sequences, 9.5% to 11% occurring once. The sequencing here drew on whole blood, taken at baseline. These receptors were taken from an adult who was a healthcare worker with PCR-confirmed SARS-CoV-2 infection or an uninfected control (not recorded which).

This clonotype was found many times. The rearrangement links TRBV18 to TRBJ2-1, with 11 nucleotides matching TRBD2. The germline CDR1 and CDR2 sequences are KGHSH and LQKENI. V shed 3 bases and J 2 bases; nucleotides not matched to a gene: 3. There are 16 residues in the CDR3. The CDR3 loop reads CASSPILAGAYNEQFF. CDR3 nucleotide sequence: TGTGCCAGCTCACCGATACTAGCGGGGGCCTACAATGAGCAGTTCTTC.

This clonotype was detected many times. The chain links TRBV7-3 to TRBJ2-7; the D gene is possibly TRBD2 (5 bases). This CDR3 has 12 residues. The germline CDR1 and CDR2 sequences are SGHTA and FQGTGA. The V end was cut by 5 bases, the J end by 5 bases, with 10 bases between. For the CDR3, the DNA is TGTGCCAGCAGCCCCGGAGGAGACGAGCAGTACTTC. This gives the protein CASSPGGDEQYF.

This clonotype was seen a few times. The chain links TRBV2 to TRBJ2-5, with D hard to call. The CDR3 is made up of 16 amino acids. Trimming removed 2 bases at V and 5 bases at J, with 18 bases between. Germline V gives CDR1 SNHLY, CDR2 FYNNEI. The CDR3 sequence: CASSEIFGGRRETQYF. In nucleotides, the CDR3 is TGTGCCAGCAGTGAAATCTTCGGTGGCCGAAGGGAGACCCAGTACTTC.

The chain joins TRBV20-1 to TRBJ2-5; D perhaps matches TRBD2 (5 bases). Germline CDR1 is DFQATT and CDR2 is SNEGSKA (reference sequence). V lost 0 bases and J 1 base, leaving 9 bases between the germline ends. This CDR3 contains 14 residues. CDR3 sequence: CSARDGLFQETQYF. CDR3 bases: TGCAGTGCTAGAGACGGACTCTTCCAAGAGACCCAGTACTTC.

Here the CDR3 DNA reads TGTGCCAGCAGTGAAATCCGGGACAATGAGCAGTTCTTC. This sequence encodes CASSEIRDNEQFF. J is TRBJ2-1 and V is TRBV2; no clear D. CDR3 size: 13 residues. Between the trimmed V and J ends, which lost 2 bases and 5 bases, there was a span of 7 bases. CDR1 and CDR2 from the germline V gene are SNHLY and FYNNEI.

This clonotype was recorded a few times. The chain joins TRBV27 to TRBJ1-4; 7 bases are a match to TRBD1. CDR1 MNHEY and CDR2 SMNVEV come from the germline V gene (reference sequence). Unmatched junction bases numbered 3, after V lost 6 bases and J lost 5 bases. The CDR3 totals 13 residues. The CDR3 here is CASSDRENEKLFF. The CDR3 bases are TGTGCCAGCAGCGACAGGGAGAATGAAAAACTGTTTTTT.

This clonotype was counted a few times. The chain recombines TRBV7-2 with TRBJ1-2; D call uncertain. V was pared by 2 bases and J by 7 bases, with 8 bases between. The length of the CDR3 is 12 residues. Looked up from germline, CDR1 is SGHTA and CDR2 is FQGNSA. The CDR3 loop reads CASSLSATGYTF. CDR3 nucleotide sequence: TGTGCCAGCAGCTTATCTGCCACTGGCTACACCTTC.

V usage is TRBV11-3 and J usage is TRBJ2-3; D may match TRBD1 or TRBD2 (5 bases each). The germline V gene has CDR1 SGHNT and CDR2 YENEEA. V shed 3 bases and J shed 2 bases, with 12 bases lying between them. This CDR3 region has 15 residues. CDR3: CASSLPGQNTDTQYF. The CDR3 nucleotides read TGTGCCAGCAGCTTGCCGGGGCAAAACACAGATACGCAGTATTTT.

This clonotype showed up just a few times. V gene TRBV5-4 combines with J gene TRBJ2-7, with D hard to call. CDR1 is SGHNT, CDR2 YYREEE, per germline (reference sequence). CDR3 length: 13 amino acids. V was pared by 3 bases and J by 3 bases, with 10 bases between. The CDR3 reads CASSSNGNYEQYF. CDR3 bases: TGTGCCAGCAGCTCCAACGGAAACTACGAGCAGTACTTC.

This chain joins TRBV4-1 and TRBJ2-1; no clear D. This CDR3 has 12 residues. From germline, CDR1 is MGHRA and CDR2 YSYEKL. The germline V and J ends were trimmed by 1 base and 9 bases, with 7 bases remaining between them. In DNA, the CDR3 is TGCGCCAGCAGCCAAGGCAGGAGTGAGCAGTTCTTC. Translating it yields CASSQGRSEQFF.

This clonotype turned up a few times. The chain employs TRBV19 and TRBJ2-3; 8 nucleotides match TRBD2. The V segment lost 7 bases and the J segment 1 base; nucleotides outside the gene matches: 7. This CDR3 contains 15 residues. The V gene's germline CDR1 is LNHDA and CDR2 SQIVND (reference sequence). The CDR3 DNA reads TGTGCCAGTACCCTCGGGGGGGCTCGCACAGATACGCAGTATTTT. It encodes CASTLGGARTDTQYF.

This clonotype showed up many times. The chain carries TRBV13 and TRBJ1-2, with D unresolved. Germline V gene sequence: CDR1 PRHDT, CDR2 FYEKMQ (reference sequence). The CDR3 length is 12 residues. Trimming stripped 1 base from V and 6 bases from J, with 6 bases between. CDR3 amino acids: CASSLVPDGYTF. In DNA form, the CDR3 reads TGTGCCAGCAGCTTAGTGCCCGATGGCTACACCTTC.

The chain links TRBV4-1 to TRBJ1-5; no clear D gene. The length of the CDR3 is 10 residues. Germline CDR1 MGHRA, CDR2 YSYEKL. The CDR3 DNA sequence: TGCGGGGAACCCCGCGGGCCCCAGCATTTT. This encodes CGEPRGPQHF.

The chain couples TRBV30 to TRBJ2-1; no definite D call. The CDR3 is 13 residues long. Trimming took off 2 bases at V and 2 bases at J, with 7 bases between the two ends. Germline-derived CDR1 and CDR2 are GTSNPN and SVGIG (reference sequence). Written as DNA, the CDR3 is TGTGCCTGGAGTCAGACCCCCTACAATGAGCAGTTCTTC. It is translated as CAWSQTPYNEQFF.

The chain couples TRBV19 to TRBJ2-1; 14 positions match TRBD2. V was pared by 5 bases and J by 8 bases, with 5 bases of the junction left unmatched. The CDR3 extends over 15 amino acids. CDR1 and CDR2 from the germline V gene are LNHDA and SQIVND (reference sequence). CDR3 in amino acids: CASSAPGLAGDEQFF. Written as DNA, the CDR3 is TGTGCCAGTAGTGCACCGGGACTAGCGGGGGATGAGCAGTTCTTC. The full variable domain, completed using reference TRBV19 and TRBJ2-1, is DGGITQSPKYLFRKEGQNVTLSCEQNLNHDAMYWYRQDPGQGLRLIYYSQIVNDFQKGDIAEGYSVSREKKESFPLTVTSAQKNPTAFYLCASSAPGLAGDEQFFGPGTRLTVL.

The chain recombines TRBV29-1 with TRBJ2-7, with a weak D call TRBD2 (6 bases). CDR1 and CDR2 (germline): SQVTM, ANQGSEA. V lost 5 bases and J 0 bases, leaving 11 bases between the germline ends. This CDR3 contains 13 residues. The CDR3 nucleotides are TGCAGCGTTATCAGGGAGGTCTCCTACGAGCAGTACTTC. Amino acid sequence: CSVIREVSYEQYF.

This clonotype was seen at least ten times. The chain carries TRBV10-3 and TRBJ2-1; 8 nucleotides line up with TRBD1. The germline V gene encodes CDR1 ENHRY and CDR2 SYGVKD. Losses at the gene ends were 8 bases for V and 4 bases for J; bases not matched to a gene: 7. The CDR3 length is 14 residues. In nucleotides, the CDR3 is TGTGCCATCGCCAACAGGGGGGATTACAATGAGCAGTTCTTC. Translation: CAIANRGDYNEQFF.

This clonotype appeared many times. This chain connects TRBV12-3 or TRBV12-4 to TRBJ2-6; D perhaps matches TRBD1 (6 bases). CDR3 length: 14 residues. Trimming stripped 8 bases from V and 4 bases from J, with 12 bases between. This CDR3 reads CASGTTGGANVLTF. DNA of the CDR3: TGTGCCAGCGGGACAACCGGGGGGGCCAACGTCCTGACTTTC.

Only a few counts were recorded for this clonotype. DNA for the CDR3: TGTGCCAGCAGCTTACAAGCGGGGCTAGCGGGTGGAGAGACCCAGTACTTC. This encodes CASSLQAGLAGGETQYF. The chain carries TRBV11-2 and TRBJ2-5; the match to TRBD2 covers 8 bases. After removal of 2 bases from V and 4 bases from J, the junction contained 12 bases not matched to a gene. This CDR3 comprises 17 residues. In germline, CDR1 is SGHAT, CDR2 FQNNGV.

This clonotype was observed at least ten times. The V gene is TRBV20-1, the J gene TRBJ2-1, with D possibly being TRBD2 (7 bases). Trimming removed 3 bases from V and 8 bases from J, with 11 bases in between. This CDR3 region has 12 residues. The germline V gene encodes CDR1 DFQATT and CDR2 SNEGSKA (reference sequence). This CDR3 reads CSARWGGHEQFF. As DNA, the CDR3 is TGCAGTGCTAGGTGGGGGGGCCATGAGCAGTTCTTC.

The sample holds a few counts of this clonotype. The CDR3 nucleotides read TGCGCCAGCAGTGTAAGTCAGTCACCCAATCAGCCCCAGCATTTT. Protein: CASSVSQSPNQPQHF. The V gene is TRBV10-2, the J gene TRBJ1-5; no definite D call. The CDR3 consists of 15 residues. With 4 bases removed from V and 3 bases from J, the gap between germline ends came to 13 bases. Germline loops: CDR1 WSHSY, CDR2 SAAADI.